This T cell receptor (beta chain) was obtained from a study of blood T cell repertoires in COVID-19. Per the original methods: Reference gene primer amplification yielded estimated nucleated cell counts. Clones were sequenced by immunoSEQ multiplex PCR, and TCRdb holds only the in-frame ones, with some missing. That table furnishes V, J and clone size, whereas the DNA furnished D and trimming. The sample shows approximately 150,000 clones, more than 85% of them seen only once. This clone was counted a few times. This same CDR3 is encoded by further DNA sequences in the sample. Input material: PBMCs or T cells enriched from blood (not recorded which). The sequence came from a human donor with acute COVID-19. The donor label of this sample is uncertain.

The CDR3 DNA follows: TGTGCCTGGAGTGGCACGGGGGGGACTGAAGCTTTCTTT. Its translation is CAWSGTGGTEAFF. The V gene is TRBV30, the J gene TRBJ1-1; D possibly corresponds to TRBD1 (5 bases). CDR1 is GTSNPN and CDR2 is SVGIG in the germline V gene (reference sequence). This CDR3 contains 13 residues. V gave up 1 base and J gave up 5 bases, with 11 bases separating them.